This section outlines one T cell receptor (beta chain) sequence together with its context. This entry is derived from a study of control samples from healthy donors and cancer patients. Sequencing was performed with immunoSEQ multiplex PCR; in TCRdb, only in-frame clones are kept and a portion is missing. In the table there are under 200,000 clones, approximately 94% of which are singletons. V was pared by 0 bases and J by 5 bases, with 14 bases between. The CDR3 length is 15 residues. Germline CDR1 is SGDLS and CDR2 is YYNGEE. Sequencing input: blood. This receptor was obtained from a woman aged 40 to 50 in good health. V is TRBV9 and J is TRBJ2-5, with D perhaps matching TRBD2 (5 bases). CDR3 DNA: TGTGCCAGCAGCGTAGCGGACGGACTTGGGGAGACCCAGTACTTC. Protein sequence: CASSVADGLGETQYF.